This T cell receptor beta chain was sequenced for a study of T cell repertoires in cytomegalovirus infection. As for the study in general: Newly reported HLA-C-restricted and thoroughly characterized HLA-B-restricted CMV epitopes were employed. TCR beta signatures that were public indicated CMV infection and matching HLA type.

Trimming removed 4 bases from V and 5 bases from J, with 13 bases in between. This CDR3 has 13 amino acids. Germline lookup yields CDR1 SGDLS and CDR2 YYNGEE. TCRdb analysed the reads with MiXCR anew, one entry per CDR3 protein. Among 150,000 or so distinct CDR3 sequences, about a fifth were seen once, and the ten largest hold roughly 25%. About this clonotype itself: Its antigen is currently unknown.

This chain connects TRBV9 to TRBJ2-7; no definite D call. The receptor was isolated from a human donor in good health (CMV status not recorded). Some clones in this sample may be carry-over from other donors' samples. Specimen: CD8+ T cells from cultured PBMCs, collected from culture after CMV antigen stimulation. Here the CDR3 reads CASSPPEADEQYF. CDR3 DNA sequence: TGTGCCAGCAGCCCACCCGAGGCGGACGAGCAGTACTTC.